These T cell receptor beta chains were read from a single sample in a study of blood T cell repertoires in COVID-19. Sequencing was performed with immunoSEQ multiplex PCR; in TCRdb, only in-frame clones are kept and a portion is missing. The profile shows about 47,000 clones, 81% of them singletons. Sequenced: peripheral blood. These receptors all come from a woman of 80 years or more with COVID-19, enrolled during active disease. The CDR3 runs from the conserved cysteine through the conserved F or W. D genes are given only for firm matches.

V gene	J gene	D gene	CDR3 protein	CDR3 DNA
TRBV6-5	TRBJ1-3	.	CASSYADSHSGNTIYF	TGTGCCAGCAGTTACGCTGACAGCCACTCTGGAAACACCATATATTTT
TRBV6-5	TRBJ2-1	.	CASSPSRGAIHEQFF	TGTGCCAGCAGTCCCTCCCGGGGGGCCATCCATGAGCAGTTCTTC
TRBV12-3/TRBV12-4	TRBJ2-5	TRBD1	CARPRQGKETQYF	TGTGCCAGACCTCGACAGGGAAAAGAGACCCAGTACTTC
TRBV11-3	TRBJ2-7	.	CASSLGGDGSEQYF	TGTGCCAGCAGCTTAGGAGGGGACGGGAGCGAGCAGTACTTC
TRBV9	TRBJ2-1	TRBD2	CASSVGGLAGTGEQFF	TGTGCCAGCAGCGTAGGGGGACTAGCGGGGACGGGTGAGCAGTTCTTC
TRBV4-1	TRBJ2-5	TRBD2	CASSQTLAGGAETQYF	TGCGCCAGCAGCCAAACGTTAGCGGGAGGGGCTGAGACCCAGTACTTC
TRBV5-1	TRBJ1-1	.	CASSLPLWEDGRGPKTEAFF	TGCGCCAGCAGCTTGCCGCTCTGGGAGGACGGGAGAGGGCCCAAAACTGAAGCTTTCTTT
TRBV29-1	TRBJ2-7	TRBD2	CSVEELAGASEQYF	TGCAGCGTTGAAGAACTAGCGGGAGCAAGCGAGCAGTACTTC
TRBV18	TRBJ1-1	.	CASSPLSIVHGDTEAFF	TGTGCCAGCTCACCACTTTCGATAGTTCACGGGGACACTGAAGCTTTCTTT
TRBV4-1	TRBJ2-7	.	CASSLLDSSSYEQYF	TGCGCCAGCAGCCTACTCGACAGTAGCTCCTACGAGCAGTACTTC